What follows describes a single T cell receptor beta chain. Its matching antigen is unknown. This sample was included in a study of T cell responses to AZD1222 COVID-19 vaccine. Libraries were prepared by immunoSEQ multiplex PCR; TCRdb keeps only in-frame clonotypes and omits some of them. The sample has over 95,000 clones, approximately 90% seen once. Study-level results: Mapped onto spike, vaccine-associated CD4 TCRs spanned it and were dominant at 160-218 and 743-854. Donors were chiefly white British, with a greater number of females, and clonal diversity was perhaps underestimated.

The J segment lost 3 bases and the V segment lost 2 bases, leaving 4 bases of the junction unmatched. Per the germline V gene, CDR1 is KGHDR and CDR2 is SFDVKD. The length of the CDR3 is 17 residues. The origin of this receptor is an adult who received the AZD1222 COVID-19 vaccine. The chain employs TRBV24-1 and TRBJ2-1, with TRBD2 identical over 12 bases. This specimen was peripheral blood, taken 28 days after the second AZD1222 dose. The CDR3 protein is CATSDYRLAGDYNEQFF. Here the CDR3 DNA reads TGTGCCACCAGTGATTACCGACTAGCGGGAGACTACAATGAGCAGTTCTTC.